This is a list of T cell receptor beta chains from one sample in a study of blood T cell repertoires in COVID-19. Assay: immunoSEQ multiplex PCR; the TCRdb copy retains only in-frame clones and omits some. There are approximately 290,000 clones in the sample; around 90% occur only once, and about 2% lies in the top ten. The sequencing input was peripheral blood. The receptor source for this set is a man younger than 30 with active or convalescent COVID-19. Both conserved end residues are part of each CDR3. D genes are given only for firm matches. Size tells how often a clone was seen (once, few, many) or the class of an expanded clone, and some rows leave it out.

TRBJ2-1	TRBD1	TRBV2	.	CASFRDRGYNEQFF	TGTGCCAGCTTCCGGGACAGGGGGTACAATGAGCAGTTCTTC
TRBJ1-1	TRBD1	TRBV7-3	.	CASSLTGGTGTYAEAFF	TGTGCCAGCAGCTTAACGGGCGGGACAGGGACTTATGCTGAAGCTTTCTTT
TRBJ1-3	TRBD1	TRBV14	few	CASSQERTGPGNTIYF	TGTGCCAGCAGCCAAGAACGGACAGGTCCAGGAAACACCATATATTTT
TRBJ2-1	.	TRBV13	.	CASSLGGGGTYNEQFF	TGTGCCAGCAGCTTAGGAGGGGGGGGAACCTACAATGAGCAGTTCTTC
TRBJ2-7	TRBD2	TRBV9	few	CASSVASGSYEQYF	TGTGCCAGCAGCGTAGCTAGCGGGTCCTACGAGCAGTACTTC
TRBJ2-7	TRBD1	TRBV18	.	CASSPGTEPYEQYF	TGTGCCAGCTCACCCGGGACAGAACCCTACGAGCAGTACTTC
TRBJ1-2	.	TRBV16	.	CASSKNSGVNYGYTF	TGTGCCAGCAGCAAAAACTCCGGGGTTAACTATGGCTACACCTTC
TRBJ1-6	.	TRBV7-2	.	CASSLGLGTGSPLHF	TGTGCCAGCAGCTTAGGACTGGGGACTGGTTCACCCCTCCACTTT
TRBJ2-1	TRBD1	TRBV5-8	.	CASSYGTGMNEQFF	TGTGCCAGCAGCTACGGGACAGGGATGAATGAGCAGTTCTTC
TRBJ1-2	.	TRBV15	.	CATSRRGSNYGYTF	TGTGCCACCAGCAGGAGGGGGAGTAACTATGGCTACACCTTC
TRBJ1-6	.	TRBV2	.	CASLSDSINSPLHF	TGTGCCAGCCTATCGGACAGCATTAATTCACCCCTCCACTTT
TRBJ2-7	.	TRBV12-3/TRBV12-4	.	CASSQTGYEQYF	TGTGCCAGCAGTCAGACAGGCTACGAGCAGTACTTC
TRBJ2-7	TRBD2	TRBV6-5	.	CASSLLSGSYEQYF	TGTGCCAGCAGCCTCCTTAGCGGGAGCTACGAGCAGTACTTC
TRBJ1-5	.	TRBV2	.	CASGGADRFLNQPQHF	TGTGCCAGCGGGGGGGCAGACCGTTTTCTTAATCAGCCCCAGCATTTT
TRBJ1-3	.	TRBV11-2	once	CASSLWDTRGRRNTIYF	TGTGCCAGCAGCTTATGGGACACGAGGGGACGGCGAAACACCATATATTTT
TRBJ1-1	TRBD1	TRBV5-6	.	CASSTRDRGWVGTEAFF	TGTGCCAGCAGCACCCGGGACAGGGGTTGGGTTGGCACTGAAGCTTTCTTT
TRBJ1-1	TRBD1	TRBV29-1	.	CSVTAGQGVPEAFF	TGCAGCGTCACAGCGGGACAGGGTGTTCCTGAAGCTTTCTTT